This T cell receptor (beta chain) is drawn from a study of cytomegalovirus exposure and HLA in healthy donors. The CDR3 is 13 amino acids. Germline lookup yields CDR1 SNHLY and CDR2 FYNNEI. V lost 0 bases and J lost 7, with 8 bases in between. Concerning this clone: Its matching antigen is unknown.

Study-level results: Analyses of presence/absence relied on an assumption of roughly uniform sequencing depth across donors. More clonal expansion characterized HLA-associated TCR beta chains than equally common others in a later analysis.

In the PCR, 60 Vbeta and 13 Jbeta primers were used. Measured with immunoSEQ multiplex PCR; TCRdb has only the in-frame clones, and not every one. The sample consists of about 130,000 clones, about 76% of them appearing once. The sequence derives from a man aged 40-49 years in good health and CMV-seropositive. The rearrangement joins TRBV2 to TRBJ2-3, with D uncertain. Sample: PBMCs. The CDR3 DNA sequence: TGTGCCAGCAGTGAAGCGCTTAGAAATACGCAGTATTTT. Translation gives CASSEALRNTQYF. Complete variable domain (other parts from reference TRBV2 and TRBJ2-3): EPEVTQTPSHQVTQMGQEVILRCVPISNHLYFYWYRQILGQKVEFLVSFYNNEISEKSEIFDDQFSVERPDGSNFTLKIRSTKLEDSAMYFCASSEALRNTQYFGPGTRLTVL.